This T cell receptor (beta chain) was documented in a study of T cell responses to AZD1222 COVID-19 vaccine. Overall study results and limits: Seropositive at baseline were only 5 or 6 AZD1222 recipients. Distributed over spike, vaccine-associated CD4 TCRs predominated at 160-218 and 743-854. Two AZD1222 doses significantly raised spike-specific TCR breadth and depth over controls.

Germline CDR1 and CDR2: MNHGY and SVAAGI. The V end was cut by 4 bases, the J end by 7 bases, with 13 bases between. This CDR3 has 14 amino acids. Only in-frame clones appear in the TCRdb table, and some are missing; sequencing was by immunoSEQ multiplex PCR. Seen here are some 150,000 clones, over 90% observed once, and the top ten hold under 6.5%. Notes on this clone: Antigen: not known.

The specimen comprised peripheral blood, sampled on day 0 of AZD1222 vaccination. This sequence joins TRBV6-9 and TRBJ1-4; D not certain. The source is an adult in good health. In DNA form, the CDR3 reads TGTGCCAGCAGTTCGGGGAGGAGGAGTGAAAAACTGTTTTTT. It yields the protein CASSSGRRSEKLFF.